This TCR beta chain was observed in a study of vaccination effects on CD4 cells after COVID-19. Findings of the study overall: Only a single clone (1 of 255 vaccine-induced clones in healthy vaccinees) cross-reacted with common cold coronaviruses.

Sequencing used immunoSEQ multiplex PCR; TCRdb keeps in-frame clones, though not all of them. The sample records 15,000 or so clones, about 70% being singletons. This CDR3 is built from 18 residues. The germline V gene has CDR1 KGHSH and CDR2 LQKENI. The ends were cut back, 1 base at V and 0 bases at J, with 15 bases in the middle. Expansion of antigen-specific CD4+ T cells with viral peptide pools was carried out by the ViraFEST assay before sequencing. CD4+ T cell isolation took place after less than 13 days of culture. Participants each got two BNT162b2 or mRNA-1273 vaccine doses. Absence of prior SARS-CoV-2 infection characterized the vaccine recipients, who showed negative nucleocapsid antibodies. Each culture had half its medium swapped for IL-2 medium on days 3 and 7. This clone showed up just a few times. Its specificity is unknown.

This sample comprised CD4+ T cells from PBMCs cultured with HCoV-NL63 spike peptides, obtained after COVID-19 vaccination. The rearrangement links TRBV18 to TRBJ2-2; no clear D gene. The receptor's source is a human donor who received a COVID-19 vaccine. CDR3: CASSPRTSNAPNTGELFF. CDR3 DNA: TGTGCCAGCTCACCACGGACCAGCAATGCTCCGAACACCGGGGAGCTGTTTTTT.